Each of the 8 T cell receptor beta chains below was sequenced from the same sample in a study of response to subunit inactivated influenza vaccine (dated by TCRdb to the late 2010s). The library was built by means of RT-PCR. Sequenced on an Illumina HiSeq 2500. The raw public data were reprocessed by TCRdb itself: fastp quality trimming at Q25, MiXCR clonotype calling, in-frame beta chains only. Rows with a matching CDR3 protein are joined into one entry that keeps the most common DNA and genes. The sample yields some 640,000 distinct CDR3 sequences; over 11% were counted once. 6.5% to 8.5% of the sample is taken by the ten largest. The source was PBMCs from blood, collected around 15 days before vaccination. These TCRs come from a man in his fifties who received an inactivated influenza vaccine. Donor details come from another sample of the same person, matched by shared clones.

This clonotype turned up a few times. The chain uses TRBV7-9 and TRBJ2-5, with D possibly called TRBD1 or TRBD2 (5 bases each). CDR1 and CDR2 (germline): SEHNR, FQNEAQ (reference sequence). CDR3 length: 16 residues. V lost 4 bases and J 5 bases, leaving 20 bases between the germline ends. Here the CDR3 DNA reads TGTGCCAGCAGCTCCTCCCGGGGCCCCATCCGCGAGACCCAGTACTTC. Translation gives CASSSSRGPIRETQYF.

This chain links TRBV5-1 with TRBJ2-1, with 10 bases aligning to TRBD2. The germline CDR1 and CDR2 sequences are SGHRS and YFSETQ. The ends lost 4 bases at V and 5 bases at J; junction bases unmatched: 15. The CDR3 is 18 amino acids. Written as DNA, the CDR3 is TGCGCCAGCAGCCCAAGGGCTAGGCTAGCGGGAGACGACAATGAGCAGTTCTTC. It encodes CASSPRARLAGDDNEQFF.

This clonotype was seen a handful of times. The CDR3 region has the DNA TGCGCCAGCAGCCAGGAACACGAGGGGGACGAGCAGTACTTC. Amino acid sequence: CASSQEHEGDEQYF. The chain employs TRBV4-3 and TRBJ2-7; possible D gene TRBD1, 6 bases. V lost 3 bases and J lost 5, with 14 bases in between. The CDR3 contains 14 residues. In germline, CDR1 is LGHNA, CDR2 YSLEER.

The chain couples TRBV24-1 to TRBJ2-5; 13 nucleotides match TRBD2. CDR3 length: 16 amino acids. Trimming cost V 8 bases and J 1 base; bases outside gene matches: 6. Germline V gene lookup returns CDR1 KGHDR and CDR2 SFDVKD. CDR3 loop: CATTGLAGEGQETQYF. DNA for the CDR3: TGTGCCACCACCGGACTAGCGGGAGAAGGCCAAGAGACCCAGTACTTC.

This clonotype appeared a few times. The chain combines TRBV20-1 with TRBJ2-5; the D call may be TRBD1 or TRBD2 (7 bases each). This CDR3 is built from 14 residues. Per germline, CDR1 DFQATT and CDR2 SNEGSKA (reference sequence). With 3 bases removed from V and 4 bases from J, the gap between germline ends came to 15 bases. The CDR3 is CSARQGGRGETQYF. The CDR3 region has the DNA TGCAGTGCTAGGCAGGGGGGGAGGGGAGAGACCCAGTACTTC.

There are a few counts of this clonotype. The chain employs TRBV3-1 and TRBJ2-7; no clear D gene. Germline V gene sequence: CDR1 LGHDT, CDR2 YNNKEL (reference sequence). The CDR3 extends over 14 amino acids. V lost 2 bases and J lost 6, with 14 bases in between. CDR3 nucleotides: TGTGCCAGCAGCCAAAGAACAGTTGTCTCCGAGCAGTACTTC. This sequence encodes CASSQRTVVSEQYF.

This clonotype was seen more than once but under ten times. The genes are TRBV23-1 and TRBJ2-1; TRBD2 is a possible D gene (5 bases). Being an ORF, TRBV23-1 has a function that is uncertain. V shed 2 bases and J shed 5 bases, with 10 bases lying between them. The CDR3 runs 14 residues. CDR3 DNA sequence: TGCGCCAGCAGTCAACTAGCCCGGAACAATGAGCAGTTCTTC. Translated, it gives CASSQLARNNEQFF.

A few counts support this clonotype. The chain has TRBV6-1 and TRBJ2-7, with 8 bases aligning to TRBD1. Germline CDR1 MNHNS, CDR2 SASEGT. The J segment lost 6 bases and the V segment lost 6 bases, leaving 4 bases of the junction unmatched. The CDR3 length is 12 residues. The CDR3 coding sequence is TGTGCCAGCAGCTTCACAGGGGGCGAGCAGTACTTC. Translated: CASSFTGGEQYF.